The 21 T cell receptor beta chains given below trace back to one sample, sequenced in a study of PD-L1 blockade in urothelial cancer. The method was immunoSEQ multiplex PCR; TCRdb's version includes in-frame clones alone and lacks a portion of them. The sample carries 24,000 or so clones, 87% recorded once. Specimen: PBMCs, collected around atezolizumab (anti-PD-L1) treatment. The receptors were sampled from a man aged 50 or older with urothelial cancer.

The rearrangement uses TRBV14 and TRBJ1-1, with TRBD1 matching 8 bases. The CDR3 has 15 amino acids. Germline V gene lookup returns CDR1 SGHDN and CDR2 FVKESK. The trim removed 0 bases at V and 1 base at J, leaving 1 base unmatched. The CDR3 region is CASSQEDRENTEAFF. The CDR3 bases are TGTGCCAGCAGCCAAGAGGACAGGGAGAACACTGAAGCTTTCTTT.

This chain uses TRBV28 with TRBJ2-2; D is uncertain. Germline V gives CDR1 MDHEN, CDR2 SYDVKM. The CDR3 runs 11 residues. Trimming removed 4 bases from V and 7 bases from J, with 4 bases in between. The CDR3 region has the DNA TGTGCCAGCAGTTACAACGGGGAGCTGTTTTTT. It yields the protein CASSYNGELFF.

In regard to this clone: Mismatch with germline at one junction end may stem from a read error. The rearrangement links TRBV27 to TRBJ1-1, with 11 positions matching TRBD1. Germline V CDR1 and CDR2: MNHEY, SMNVEV (reference sequence). This CDR3 region has 15 residues. The CDR3 DNA is TGTGCCAGCCGTTTCGGACAGGGGGCGAACACTGAAGCTTTCTTT. Its translation is CASRFGQGANTEAFF.

The chain links TRBV5-6 to TRBJ1-1; 7 nucleotides agree with TRBD1. The germline V gene has CDR1 SGHDT and CDR2 YYEEEE. V lost 4 bases, J lost 0 bases, and 3 bases stayed unmatched. CDR3 size: 14 residues. The CDR3 sequence is CASSLGTVNTEAFF. Written as DNA, the CDR3 is TGTGCCAGCAGCCTCGGGACAGTGAACACTGAAGCTTTCTTT.

V is TRBV6-6 and J is TRBJ1-1, with D possibly matching TRBD1 (5 bases). V was cut by 2 bases and J by 11 bases, with 18 bases left in between. Germline V gives CDR1 MNHNY, CDR2 SVGAGI (reference sequence). The CDR3 is made up of 14 amino acids. CDR3 coding DNA: TGTGCCAGCAGTTACGTCGGGGGGGGAGGTAACGCTTTCTTT. It is translated as CASSYVGGGGNAFF.

In its sample, this clone was seen a few times. The J gene is TRBJ1-5, the V gene TRBV6-6, with D possibly being TRBD1 (5 bases). The CDR3 length is 15 residues. V lost 2 bases, J lost 3 bases, and 11 bases lay in between. The germline gives CDR1 MNHNY, CDR2 SVGAGI (reference sequence). CDR3 residues: CASSYEGVVNQPQHF. CDR3 bases: TGTGCCAGCAGTTACGAAGGGGTCGTCAATCAGCCCCAGCATTTT.

This clone is a singleton in its sample. The chain employs TRBV15 and TRBJ2-7; D possibly corresponds to TRBD2 (5 bases). The CDR3 totals 16 residues. V shed 0 bases and J shed 0 bases, with 12 bases lying between them. Germline V gene data show CDR1 as LNHNV and CDR2 as YYDKDF (reference sequence). CDR3 residues: CATSRDRGILSYEQYF. CDR3 bases: TGTGCCACCAGCAGAGATCGGGGAATCCTCTCCTACGAGCAGTACTTC. Based on the CDR3 plus reference TRBV15 and TRBJ2-7, the full variable domain is DAMVIQNPRYQVTQFGKPVTLSCSQTLNHNVMYWYQQKSSQAPKLLFHYYDKDFNNEADTPDNFQSRRPNTSFCFLDIRSPGLGDTAMYLCATSRDRGILSYEQYFGPGTRLTVT.

In this sample, this clone turned up once. V is TRBV5-6 and J is TRBJ2-5; 7 bases align to TRBD2. The junction had 8 bases not matched to a gene; V was cut back by 6 bases and J by 0 bases. Looked up from germline, CDR1 is SGHDT and CDR2 is YYEEEE. The length of the CDR3 is 15 residues. Here the CDR3 DNA reads TGTGCCAGCAACCCGGCGGCGGGGGACCAAGAGACCCAGTACTTC. It yields the protein CASNPAAGDQETQYF.

This chain links TRBV15 with TRBJ1-5; no firm D call. The germline gives CDR1 LNHNV, CDR2 YYDKDF (reference sequence). The CDR3 runs to 15 residues. Trimming left V 3 bases short and J 1 base short, with 10 bases between. CDR3 sequence reads: CATSSRFFSNQPQHF. The CDR3 DNA sequence: TGTGCCACCAGCAGCAGATTTTTCAGCAATCAGCCCCAGCATTTT. The full variable domain, rest sourced from reference TRBV15 and TRBJ1-5, is DAMVIQNPRYQVTQFGKPVTLSCSQTLNHNVMYWYQQKSSQAPKLLFHYYDKDFNNEADTPDNFQSRRPNTSFCFLDIRSPGLGDTAMYLCATSSRFFSNQPQHFGDGTRLSIL.

The rearrangement joins TRBV4-1 to TRBJ2-5, with 7 bases identical to TRBD2. The CDR3 sequence is 15 residues long. CDR1 and CDR2 (germline): MGHRA, YSYEKL. The V gene end was trimmed by 2 bases and the J gene end by 1 base; junction bases not matched to a gene: 4. The CDR3 loop reads CASSQSGGGQETQYF. The CDR3 nucleotides read TGCGCCAGCAGCCAATCGGGGGGTGGCCAAGAGACCCAGTACTTC.

This rearrangement joins TRBV29-1 to TRBJ1-5; D is undetermined. CDR3 length: 12 amino acids. V lost 4 bases and J 0 bases, leaving 4 bases between the germline ends. CDR1 and CDR2 from the germline V gene are SQVTM and ANQGSEA. This CDR3 is CSVAGSNQPQHF. CDR3 bases: TGCAGCGTTGCGGGTAGCAATCAGCCCCAGCATTTT.

V and J are TRBV29-1 and TRBJ2-1, with D unclear. Trimming took off 0 bases at V and 8 bases at J, with 5 bases between the two ends. Germline values: CDR1 SQVTM, CDR2 ANQGSEA. This CDR3 is built from 11 residues. The CDR3 DNA is TGCAGCGTTGAAGATCTGTATGAGCAGTTCTTC. Amino acids: CSVEDLYEQFF.

The V gene is TRBV11-2, the J gene TRBJ2-1, with 11 bases fitting TRBD2. The V gene's germline CDR1 is SGHAT and CDR2 FQNNGV. V gave up 4 bases and J gave up 0 bases; unmatched junction bases: 11. This CDR3 contains 19 residues. The CDR3 DNA follows: TGTGCCAGCAGCTCCGGACTAGCGGGTACGACAAGCTCCTACAATGAGCAGTTCTTC. Amino acid sequence: CASSSGLAGTTSSYNEQFF. Based on the CDR3 plus reference TRBV11-2 and TRBJ2-1, the full variable domain is EAGVAQSPRYKIIEKRQSVAFWCNPISGHATLYWYQQILGQGPKLLIQFQNNGVVDDSQLPKDRFSAERLKGVDSTLKIQPAKLEDSAVYLCASSSGLAGTTSSYNEQFFGPGTRLTVL.

J is TRBJ2-5 and V is TRBV29-1; TRBD1 is a possible D gene (5 bases). Trimming took 1 base from V and 2 from J, leaving 8 bases between them. Germline V lookup: CDR1 SQVTM, CDR2 ANQGSEA. The CDR3 has 13 residues. Written as DNA, the CDR3 is TGCAGCGTTGAAGGCAGGGCGCAAGAGACCCAGTACTTC. Encoded protein: CSVEGRAQETQYF. The whole variable domain, remainder taken from reference TRBV29-1 and TRBJ2-5, is SAVISQKPSRDICQRGTSLTIQCQVDSQVTMMFWYRQQPGQSLTLIATANQGSEATYESGFVIDKFPISRPNLTFSTLTVSNMSPEDSSIYLCSVEGRAQETQYFGPGTRLLVL.

The chain employs TRBV4-1 and TRBJ2-7; 9 positions agree with TRBD2. J lost 1 base, V lost 6 bases, and 7 bases had no gene match. CDR1 and CDR2 from the germline V gene are MGHRA and YSYEKL. The CDR3 covers 15 residues. For the CDR3, the DNA is TGCGCCAGCAGTGTGCGTAGCGGGGGTTCCTACGAGCAGTACTTC. Its protein is CASSVRSGGSYEQYF.

This chain links TRBV6-1 with TRBJ1-5; perhaps TRBD1 as D (6 bases). The CDR3 is made up of 15 amino acids. The V end was cut by 7 bases, the J end by 1 base, with 14 bases between. Germline CDR1 reads MNHNS; CDR2 reads SASEGT. The chain's CDR3 is CASIKSGDSNQPQHF. CDR3 coding DNA: TGTGCCAGCATAAAGTCAGGGGACAGCAATCAGCCCCAGCATTTT.

This chain joins TRBV10-3 and TRBJ2-5; no reliable D call. In germline, CDR1 is ENHRY, CDR2 SYGVKD. V shed 8 bases and J shed 5 bases, with 9 bases lying between them. The CDR3 runs to 11 residues. The CDR3 nucleotides read TGTGCCATCTCAAATCGGGAGACCCAGTACTTC. Protein product: CAISNRETQYF.

The chain recombines TRBV10-3 with TRBJ1-2; perhaps TRBD1 as D (6 bases). V lost 5 bases and J lost 6, with 13 bases in between. There are 13 residues in the CDR3. Germline V gene lookup returns CDR1 ENHRY and CDR2 SYGVKD. In nucleotides, the CDR3 is TGTGCCATCAGTAACAGGGAGGGGCATGGCTACACCTTC. Protein: CAISNREGHGYTF.

V and J are TRBV29-1 and TRBJ1-1; no clear D gene. CDR1 and CDR2 from the germline V gene are SQVTM and ANQGSEA. V lost 3 bases and J lost 6, with 11 bases in between. CDR3 length equals 12 residues. CDR3 sequence reads: CSVDPHGAEAFF. Here the CDR3 DNA reads TGCAGCGTTGACCCCCACGGGGCTGAAGCTTTCTTT.

The genes are TRBV10-3 and TRBJ2-7; D may be TRBD2 (5 bases). The CDR3 has 13 residues. Deletions cut 10 bases from V and 0 bases from J, with 13 bases between. CDR1 ENHRY and CDR2 SYGVKD come from the germline V gene. As DNA, the CDR3 is TGTGCCACGGCCCCGGGGAGCTCCTACGAGCAGTACTTC. Its protein is CATAPGSSYEQYF.

The genes are TRBV10-1 and TRBJ2-1, with 10 bases identical to TRBD2. V was pared by 6 bases and J by 6 bases, with 5 bases of the junction left unmatched. Germline V lookup: CDR1 WNHNN, CDR2 SYGVQD (reference sequence). CDR3 size: 14 residues. The CDR3 loop reads CASREREGSNEQFF. CDR3 bases: TGCGCCAGCAGAGAGCGGGAGGGTAGCAATGAGCAGTTCTTC.